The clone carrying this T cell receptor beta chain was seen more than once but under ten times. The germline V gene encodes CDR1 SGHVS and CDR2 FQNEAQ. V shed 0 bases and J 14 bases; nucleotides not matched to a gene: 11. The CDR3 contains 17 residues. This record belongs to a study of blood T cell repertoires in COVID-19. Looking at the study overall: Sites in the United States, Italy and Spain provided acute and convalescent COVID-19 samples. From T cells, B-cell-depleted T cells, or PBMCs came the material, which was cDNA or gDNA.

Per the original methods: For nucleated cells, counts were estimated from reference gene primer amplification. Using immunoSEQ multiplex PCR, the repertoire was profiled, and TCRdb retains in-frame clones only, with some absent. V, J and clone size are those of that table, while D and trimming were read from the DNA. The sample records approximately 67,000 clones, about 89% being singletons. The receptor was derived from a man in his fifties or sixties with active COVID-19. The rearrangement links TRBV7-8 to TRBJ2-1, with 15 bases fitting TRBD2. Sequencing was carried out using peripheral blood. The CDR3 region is CASSLARTSGRAGGKFF. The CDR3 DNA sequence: TGTGCCAGCAGCTTAGCAAGGACTAGCGGGAGGGCCGGGGGAAAGTTCTTC. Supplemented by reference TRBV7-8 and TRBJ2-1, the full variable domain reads GAGVSQSPRYKVAKRGQDVALRCDPISGHVSLFWYQQALGQGPEFLTYFQNEAQLDKSGLPSDRFFAERPEGSVSTLKIQRTQQEDSAVYLCASSLARTSGRAGGKFFGPGTRLTVL.